This T cell receptor beta chain was recovered during a study of T-cell reconstitution after alpha-beta-depleted transplantation in children. Findings of the study overall: Diversity and T-cell counts at one year after transplant derived mostly from new T cells. There were reportedly several hundred expanded graft clones from which alpha-beta T cells came about two months after transplant.

Construction of the TCRbeta library involved unique molecular identifiers. MiXCR, applied by TCRdb to the PCR reads, yields one record per CDR3 protein. The repertoire consists of fewer than 500,000 distinct CDR3 sequences, with approximately 41% occurring once and the leading ten covering around a quarter. This CDR3 has 14 residues. In germline, CDR1 is SGHVS, CDR2 FNYEAQ. Trimming removed 5 bases from V and 6 bases from J; junction bases left unmatched: 8. For this clonotype: The antigen is unknown.

This clonotype was obtained from a girl aged 2 to 9 with aplastic anemia, due to receive a stem cell transplant. The sequenced sample was PBMCs, obtained before TCRalphabeta/CD19-depleted stem cell transplant. V usage is TRBV7-6 and J usage is TRBJ1-1; 8 nucleotides match TRBD1. The DNA for the CDR3 is TGTGCCAGCAGCAGCGGACAGGGCGCCGCTGAAGCTTTCTTT. This encodes CASSSGQGAAEAFF.